This TCR beta chain was captured in a study of T cells in localized non-small cell lung cancer. Study observations and caveats: In adjacent lung, a median approximately 60 of the top 100 tumor clones were found. Owing to sequencing of a solitary tumor region, heterogeneity cannot be discounted. Higher adjacent-lung clonality was associated with shorter survival.

Germline assignment: CDR1 LGHNA and CDR2 YSLEER. Trimming removed 3 bases at V and 7 bases at J, with 21 bases between. The CDR3 covers 16 residues. In regard to this clone: Its antigen is not identified.

TCRdb's copy holds only in-frame clones and misses some; the assay was immunoSEQ multiplex PCR. The profile shows roughly 14,000 clones, roughly 80% of them singletons. Material: peripheral blood, obtained before any cancer treatment. V and J are TRBV4-3 and TRBJ2-5, with D tentatively TRBD1 or TRBD2 (6 bases each). This receptor was obtained from a female donor over 55 with stage I squamous cell lung carcinoma. CDR3 residues: CASSQRLQGSGVTQYF. The CDR3 DNA is TGCGCCAGCAGCCAGCGTTTACAGGGCTCGGGGGTGACCCAGTACTTC.